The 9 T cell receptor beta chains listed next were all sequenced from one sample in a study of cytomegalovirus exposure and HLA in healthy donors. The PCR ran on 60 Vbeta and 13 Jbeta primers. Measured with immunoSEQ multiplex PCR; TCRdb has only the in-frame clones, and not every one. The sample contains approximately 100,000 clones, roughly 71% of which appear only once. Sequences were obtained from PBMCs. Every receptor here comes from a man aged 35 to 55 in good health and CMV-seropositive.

Written as DNA, the CDR3 is TGTGCCAGCAGCAAAGGAGGCCAGGGCGAGCGGGACCTATACGAGCAGTACTTC. Translating gives CASSKGGQGERDLYEQYF. The chain joins TRBV21-1 to TRBJ2-7; TRBD2 is the table's D call and was not checked against the DNA. TRBV21-1 constitutes a pseudogene. The CDR3 runs to 18 residues.

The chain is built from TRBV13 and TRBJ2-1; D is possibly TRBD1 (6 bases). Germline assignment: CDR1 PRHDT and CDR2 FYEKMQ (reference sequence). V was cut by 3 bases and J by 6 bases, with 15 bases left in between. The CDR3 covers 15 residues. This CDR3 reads CASSLRDTRSNEQFF. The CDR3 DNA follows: TGTGCCAGCAGCTTGAGGGACACCCGTTCCAATGAGCAGTTCTTC.

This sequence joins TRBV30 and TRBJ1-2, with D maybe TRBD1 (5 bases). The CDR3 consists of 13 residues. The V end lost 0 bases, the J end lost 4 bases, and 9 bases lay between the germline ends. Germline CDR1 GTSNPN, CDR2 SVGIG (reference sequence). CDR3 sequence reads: CAWSVAGFYGYTF. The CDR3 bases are TGTGCCTGGAGTGTAGCAGGGTTCTATGGCTACACCTTC.

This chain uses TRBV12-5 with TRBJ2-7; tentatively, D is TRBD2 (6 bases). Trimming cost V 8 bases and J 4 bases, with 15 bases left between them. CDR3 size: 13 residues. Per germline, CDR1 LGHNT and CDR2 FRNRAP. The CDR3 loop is CASNEEGRYEQYV. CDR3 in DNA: TGTGCTAGTAATGAGGAGGGCCGGTACGAGCAGTACGTC.

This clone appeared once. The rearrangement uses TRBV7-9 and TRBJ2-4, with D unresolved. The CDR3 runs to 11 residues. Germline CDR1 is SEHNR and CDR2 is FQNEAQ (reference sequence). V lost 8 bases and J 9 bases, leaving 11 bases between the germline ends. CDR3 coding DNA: TGTGCCAGCTCTTCCGCGCTCATTCAGTACTTC. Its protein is CASSSALIQYF.

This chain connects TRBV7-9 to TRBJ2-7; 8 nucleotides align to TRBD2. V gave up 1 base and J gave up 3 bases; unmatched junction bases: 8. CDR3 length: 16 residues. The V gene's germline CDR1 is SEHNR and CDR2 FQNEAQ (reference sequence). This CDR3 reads CASSLESGSIIYEQYF. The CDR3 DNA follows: TGTGCCAGCAGCTTAGAAAGCGGGAGCATTATCTACGAGCAGTACTTC.

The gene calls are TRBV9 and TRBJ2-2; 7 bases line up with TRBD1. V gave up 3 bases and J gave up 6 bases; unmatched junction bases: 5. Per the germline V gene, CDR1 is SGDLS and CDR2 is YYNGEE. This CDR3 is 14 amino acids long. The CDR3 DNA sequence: TGTGCCAGCAGCGAACGACAGGGCTCCGGGGAGCTGTTTTTT. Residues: CASSERQGSGELFF.

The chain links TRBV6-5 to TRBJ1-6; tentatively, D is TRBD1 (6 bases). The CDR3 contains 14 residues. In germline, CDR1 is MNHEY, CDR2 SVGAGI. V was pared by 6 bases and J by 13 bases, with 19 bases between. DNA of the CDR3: TGTGCCAGCAGGACTACAGGGCCCTCGTGGCCCCTCCACTTT. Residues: CASRTTGPSWPLHF.

CDR3 in amino acids: CASSQDRQGEAGANVLTF. The DNA for the CDR3 is TGCGCCAGCAGCCAAGATCGTCAGGGTGAGGCTGGGGCCAACGTCCTGACTTTC. V usage is TRBV4-1 and J usage is TRBJ2-6, with a weak D call TRBD1 (5 bases). Germline values: CDR1 MGHRA, CDR2 YSYEKL. CDR3 length equals 18 residues. V dropped 0 bases and J dropped 2 bases, with 14 bases sitting between them.